The 31 T cell receptor beta chains in this list originate from one sample, sequenced in a study of blood T cell repertoires in COVID-19. Repertoires were generated with immunoSEQ multiplex PCR, while TCRdb's copy carries only in-frame clones and drops some. Counted here are about 270,000 clones, around 82% occurring once; the ten biggest clones make up roughly 8.6%. The specimen sequenced was peripheral blood. Receptors originate from a human donor in a cohort sampled during active COVID-19.

This chain joins TRBV7-9 and TRBJ2-3, with 7 positions matching TRBD2. This CDR3 comprises 14 residues. Trimming took 5 bases from V and 4 from J; bases not matched to a gene: 6. CDR1 SEHNR and CDR2 FQNEAQ come from the germline V gene (reference sequence). CDR3 DNA: TGTGCCAGCAGCCCTGGGGGGGTAGCAGATACGCAGTATTTT. It codes for CASSPGGVADTQYF.

The chain carries TRBV2 and TRBJ2-1; TRBD2 matches at 10 bases. The germline V gene encodes CDR1 SNHLY and CDR2 FYNNEI. The CDR3 length is 14 residues. J was trimmed by 0 bases and V by 8 bases; bases with no gene match: 1. The CDR3 is CASRLAGSYNEQFF. CDR3 sequence (DNA): TGTGCCAGCCGACTAGCGGGCTCCTACAATGAGCAGTTCTTC.

The chain uses TRBV25-1 and TRBJ1-1; 8 nucleotides line up with TRBD1. The length of the CDR3 is 15 residues. With V trimmed by 3 bases and J by 5 bases, 8 bases remained unmatched. Germline CDR1 MGHDK, CDR2 SYGVNS. The CDR3 coding sequence is TGTGCCAGCAGTGACCGGACAGGGTGGGGTACTGAAGCTTTCTTT. This encodes CASSDRTGWGTEAFF.

This clone was counted between two and nine times. The chain employs TRBV5-1 and TRBJ2-7; possibly TRBD2 for D (5 bases). V was pared by 4 bases and J by 0 bases, with 8 bases between. Germline values: CDR1 SGHRS, CDR2 YFSETQ. This CDR3 contains 13 residues. CDR3 nucleotide sequence: TGCGCCAGCAGCATCGGGGACTCCTACGAGCAGTACTTC. It specifies CASSIGDSYEQYF.

The chain couples TRBV11-2 to TRBJ2-2; 10 positions agree with TRBD2. The junction had 6 bases not matched to a gene; V was cut back by 1 base and J by 4 bases. The CDR3 is 17 residues long. In germline, CDR1 is SGHAT, CDR2 FQNNGV. CDR3 residues: CASSLVASGGATGELFF. CDR3 bases: TGTGCCAGCAGCTTAGTAGCGAGCGGGGGGGCCACCGGGGAGCTGTTTTTT.

The chain employs TRBV7-3 and TRBJ2-2, with 8 positions matching TRBD2. The germline gives CDR1 SGHTA, CDR2 FQGTGA. The CDR3 consists of 16 residues. The V and J ends lost 4 bases and 7 bases, in that order; junction bases with no gene match: 11. The CDR3 DNA reads as TGTGCCAGCAGCTCAGCCGGGACTAGGTCCCACGGGGAGCTGTTTTTT. Translation gives CASSSAGTRSHGELFF.

This chain uses TRBV2 with TRBJ2-7; 7 bases are shared with TRBD1. J was trimmed by 0 bases and V by 7 bases; bases with no gene match: 6. This CDR3 region has 14 residues. CDR1 and CDR2 (germline): SNHLY, FYNNEI. The CDR3: CASKVAGGSYEQYF. In DNA form, the CDR3 reads TGTGCCAGCAAAGTGGCAGGGGGCTCCTACGAGCAGTACTTC. Full variable domain (remainder filled in from reference TRBV2 and TRBJ2-7): EPEVTQTPSHQVTQMGQEVILRCVPISNHLYFYWYRQILGQKVEFLVSFYNNEISEKSEIFDDQFSVERPDGSNFTLKIRSTKLEDSAMYFCASKVAGGSYEQYFGPGTRLTVT.

This clone was detected only once. The chain links TRBV27 to TRBJ1-3, with TRBD1 matching over 8 bases. The CDR3 has 15 residues. The trim removed 3 bases at V and 3 bases at J, leaving 4 bases unmatched. The V gene's germline CDR1 is MNHEY and CDR2 SMNVEV (reference sequence). The CDR3 nucleotides are TGTGCCAGCAGTTTCGCAGGGGGCTTTGGAAACACCATATATTTT. Residues: CASSFAGGFGNTIYF.

The chain uses TRBV19 and TRBJ1-1; D call uncertain. There are 13 residues in the CDR3. Germline-derived CDR1 and CDR2 are LNHDA and SQIVND (reference sequence). The germline V and J ends were trimmed by 7 bases and 0 bases, with 9 bases remaining between them. The CDR3 reads CASISTMNTEAFF. The CDR3, as DNA: TGTGCCAGTATCAGCACTATGAACACTGAAGCTTTCTTT.

The chain carries TRBV5-4 and TRBJ2-5; 11 bases map to TRBD2. The germline V gene has CDR1 SGHNT and CDR2 YYREEE (reference sequence). With V trimmed by 8 bases and J by 5 bases, 5 bases remained unmatched. There are 13 residues in the CDR3. CDR3 in DNA: TGTGCCAGTGGGACTAGCGGCGGGGAGACCCAGTACTTC. It is translated as CASGTSGGETQYF.

This clone has a single count. The chain combines TRBV19 with TRBJ2-7, with 9 positions matching TRBD1. Losses at the gene ends were 6 bases for V and 2 bases for J; bases not matched to a gene: 8. The CDR3 loop spans 15 amino acids. Germline CDR1 and CDR2: LNHDA and SQIVND (reference sequence). CDR3 sequence (DNA): TGTGCCAGTAGCGAAGCCGGGACAGGGACCTACGAGCAGTACTTC. Residues: CASSEAGTGTYEQYF.

The V gene is TRBV5-1, the J gene TRBJ2-5; 7 bases are shared with TRBD1. The CDR3 loop spans 17 amino acids. Unmatched junction bases numbered 12, after V lost 0 bases and J lost 4 bases. Germline lookup yields CDR1 SGHRS and CDR2 YFSETQ. The CDR3 DNA follows: TGCGCCAGCAGCTTGGAGTGGGGACAGTATTTCTTAGAGACCCAGTACTTC. Protein product: CASSLEWGQYFLETQYF. Looking up the rest from reference TRBV5-1 and TRBJ2-5 gives the full variable domain: KAGVTQTPRYLIKTRGQQVTLSCSPISGHRSVSWYQQTPGQGLQFLFEYFSETQRNKGNFPGRFSGRQFSNSRSEMNVSTLELGDSALYLCASSLEWGQYFLETQYFGPGTRLLVL.

The chain is built from TRBV24-1 and TRBJ1-5; TRBD1 agrees at 8 bases. Trimming took 5 bases from V and 5 from J; bases not matched to a gene: 10. Germline CDR1 and CDR2: KGHDR and SFDVKD. The CDR3 has 16 amino acids. The CDR3 nucleotides are TGTGCCACCAGTGGCCCCGGGACAGGCCCCTATCAGCCCCAGCATTTT. It is translated as CATSGPGTGPYQPQHF.

The chain links TRBV5-1 to TRBJ1-1; possibly TRBD1 for D (5 bases). Germline lookup yields CDR1 SGHRS and CDR2 YFSETQ. CDR3 length: 14 residues. V lost 0 bases to trimming and J lost 5 bases, with 11 bases between them. The CDR3 here is CASSLEGAWTEAFF. Written as DNA, the CDR3 is TGCGCCAGCAGCTTGGAAGGGGCATGGACTGAAGCTTTCTTT.

This chain links TRBV7-9 with TRBJ2-3; 10 bases fit TRBD2. V was pared by 5 bases and J by 2 bases, with 7 bases of the junction left unmatched. Germline V gene data show CDR1 as SEHNR and CDR2 as FQNEAQ (reference sequence). This CDR3 spans 16 amino acids. CDR3 protein: CASSPRLAGNTDTQYF. CDR3 coding DNA: TGTGCCAGCAGCCCTCGACTAGCGGGCAACACAGATACGCAGTATTTT.

The rearrangement links TRBV28 to TRBJ1-2, with D tentatively TRBD1 (6 bases). This CDR3 has 16 residues. Germline-derived CDR1 and CDR2 are MDHEN and SYDVKM. Trimming took off 5 bases at V and 6 bases at J, with 22 bases between the two ends. CDR3 in amino acids: CASSNPTVQGFHGYTF. The DNA of the CDR3 is TGTGCCAGCAGTAACCCCACTGTACAGGGATTTCATGGCTACACCTTC.

The V call is TRBV6-4, the J call TRBJ2-3; the match to TRBD2 covers 11 bases. Looked up from germline, CDR1 is MRHNA and CDR2 is SNTAGT. The CDR3 runs 15 residues. V lost 6 bases, J lost 4 bases, and 6 bases stayed unmatched. The CDR3 is CASSQLAGVPDTQYF. Here the CDR3 DNA reads TGTGCCAGCAGCCAACTAGCGGGAGTCCCAGATACGCAGTATTTT.

This clone appeared a few times. This rearrangement joins TRBV6-1 to TRBJ2-1; 10 bases match TRBD2. With V trimmed by 4 bases and J by 6 bases, 9 bases remained unmatched. There are 16 residues in the CDR3. The germline gives CDR1 MNHNS, CDR2 SASEGT. The CDR3 bases are TGTGCCAGCAGTGGGATAGCGGGGGGATCGGGCAATGAGCAGTTCTTC. This codes for CASSGIAGGSGNEQFF.

The chain is built from TRBV19 and TRBJ1-2; D possibly corresponds to TRBD1 (5 bases). Per the germline V gene, CDR1 is LNHDA and CDR2 is SQIVND (reference sequence). This CDR3 is built from 14 residues. V gave up 9 bases and J gave up 7 bases, with 21 bases separating them. The DNA of the CDR3 is TGTGCCAGCACCAGGGACGCGGGGAGTGGTGGCTACACCTTC. This encodes CASTRDAGSGGYTF.

The chain uses TRBV10-3 and TRBJ2-2, with 11 bases fitting TRBD1. The CDR3 is 16 residues long. Trimming at V came to 2 bases and at J to 5 bases, leaving 4 bases not matched to a gene. In germline, CDR1 is ENHRY, CDR2 SYGVKD. The CDR3 is CAISEGDRGKTGELFF. As DNA, the CDR3 is TGTGCCATCAGTGAGGGGGACAGGGGGAAGACCGGGGAGCTGTTTTTT.

The chain combines TRBV27 with TRBJ2-7; 8 nucleotides agree with TRBD2. Germline loops: CDR1 MNHEY, CDR2 SMNVEV (reference sequence). With 6 bases clipped from V and 4 bases from J, the junction kept 8 bases outside the gene matches. The CDR3 contains 14 residues. DNA of the CDR3: TGTGCCAGCAGGTGGACTAGCTCTAATTACGAGCAGTACTTC. This gives the protein CASRWTSSNYEQYF.

V is TRBV7-9 and J is TRBJ2-7, with D possibly being TRBD2 (6 bases). The V end lost 5 bases, the J end lost 0 bases, and 11 bases lay between the germline ends. CDR3 length: 14 amino acids. The germline gives CDR1 SEHNR, CDR2 FQNEAQ (reference sequence). The CDR3 here is CASSLETSSYEQYF. As DNA, the CDR3 is TGTGCCAGCAGCCTAGAGACTAGCTCCTACGAGCAGTACTTC.

V gene TRBV7-8 combines with J gene TRBJ1-1; D ambiguous. The germline gives CDR1 SGHVS, CDR2 FQNEAQ. The CDR3 contains 15 residues. Trimming removed 5 bases from V and 0 bases from J, with 13 bases in between. This CDR3 reads CASSPYIGVNTEAFF. DNA of the CDR3: TGTGCCAGCAGCCCCTACATCGGGGTGAACACTGAAGCTTTCTTT.

The J gene is TRBJ2-3, the V gene TRBV28; possible D gene TRBD2, 7 bases. V was clipped by 2 bases and J by 6 bases, with 18 bases between them. This CDR3 region has 16 residues. Per germline, CDR1 MDHEN and CDR2 SYDVKM. CDR3 bases: TGTGCCAGCAGTTTAGGGGGGGCAGGTGTTTCGGATACGCAGTATTTT. This translates into CASSLGGAGVSDTQYF.

This clone is a singleton in its sample. V is TRBV2 and J is TRBJ2-7; 12 nucleotides match TRBD2. The germline V gene has CDR1 SNHLY and CDR2 FYNNEI. Trimming at V came to 9 bases and at J to 5 bases, leaving 8 bases not matched to a gene. The CDR3 contains 14 residues. The CDR3 protein is CASRRTSGIDEQYF. CDR3 bases: TGTGCCAGTCGTAGGACTAGCGGGATCGACGAGCAGTACTTC.

This clone was recorded only once. This chain connects TRBV2 to TRBJ1-2, with a possible D match to TRBD1 (5 bases). The germline V gene has CDR1 SNHLY and CDR2 FYNNEI. This CDR3 region has 16 residues. The germline V and J ends were trimmed by 3 bases and 2 bases, with 16 bases remaining between them. The CDR3 DNA follows: TGTGCCAGCAGTGACCGCGGGGATTCAGGGAACTATGGCTACACCTTC. Its translation is CASSDRGDSGNYGYTF.

The chain uses TRBV4-2 and TRBJ2-1; 9 nucleotides agree with TRBD1. The germline CDR1 and CDR2 sequences are LGHNA and YNFKEQ. V dropped 0 bases and J dropped 8; count of bases not matched to a gene: 11. The CDR3 covers 17 residues. The CDR3 protein is CASSQELGGTGFDEQFF. Here the CDR3 DNA reads TGTGCCAGCAGCCAAGAACTGGGGGGGACAGGGTTCGATGAGCAGTTCTTC.

This clone was observed a handful of times. J is TRBJ1-6 and V is TRBV5-1, with 7 bases identical to TRBD1. This CDR3 contains 16 residues. CDR1 SGHRS and CDR2 YFSETQ come from the germline V gene. The J segment lost 10 bases and the V segment lost 4 bases, leaving 14 bases of the junction unmatched. In nucleotides, the CDR3 is TGCGCCAGCAGCCTGGAATCGACAGGGTCAGGATCACCCCTCCACTTT. Protein: CASSLESTGSGSPLHF.

The chain couples TRBV7-2 to TRBJ2-1, with 9 bases matching TRBD1. The V segment lost 5 bases and the J segment 8 bases; nucleotides outside the gene matches: 10. The germline CDR1 and CDR2 sequences are SGHTA and FQGNSA. There are 15 residues in the CDR3. DNA of the CDR3: TGTGCCAGCAGCCCCTGGACAGGGGTAGGCTATGAGCAGTTCTTC. Translated, it gives CASSPWTGVGYEQFF. Full variable domain (missing parts from reference TRBV7-2 and TRBJ2-1): GAGVSQSPSNKVTEKGKDVELRCDPISGHTALYWYRQSLGQGLEFLIYFQGNSAPDKSGLPSDRFSAERTGGSVSTLTIQRTQQEDSAVYLCASSPWTGVGYEQFFGPGTRLTVL.

The genes are TRBV7-9 and TRBJ1-1; 8 positions match TRBD1. V trimming: 6 bases; J trimming: 6 bases; junction bases outside the gene matches: 6. CDR3 length: 13 amino acids. Germline values: CDR1 SEHNR, CDR2 FQNEAQ (reference sequence). CDR3 protein: CASRPQGASEAFF. The CDR3 coding sequence is TGTGCCAGCAGACCCCAGGGGGCCTCTGAAGCTTTCTTT.

The rearrangement joins TRBV5-4 to TRBJ2-6; D call uncertain. The V end lost 7 bases, the J end lost 1 base, and 12 bases lay between the germline ends. CDR1 and CDR2 (germline): SGHNT, YYREEE (reference sequence). The CDR3 sequence is 15 residues long. The DNA for the CDR3 is TGTGCCAGCGACTTGTTTGGTTCTGGGGCCAACGTCCTGACTTTC. Translating gives CASDLFGSGANVLTF.